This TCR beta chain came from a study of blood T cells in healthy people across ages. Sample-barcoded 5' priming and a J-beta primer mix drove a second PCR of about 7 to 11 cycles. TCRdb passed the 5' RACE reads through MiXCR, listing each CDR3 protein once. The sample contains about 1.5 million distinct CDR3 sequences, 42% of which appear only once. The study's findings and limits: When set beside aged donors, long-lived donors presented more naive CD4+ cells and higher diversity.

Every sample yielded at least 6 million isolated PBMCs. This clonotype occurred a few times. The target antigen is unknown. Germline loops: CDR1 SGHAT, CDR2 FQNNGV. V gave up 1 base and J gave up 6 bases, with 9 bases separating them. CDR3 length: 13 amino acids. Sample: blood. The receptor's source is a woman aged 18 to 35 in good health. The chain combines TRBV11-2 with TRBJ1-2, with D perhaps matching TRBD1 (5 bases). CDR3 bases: TGTGCCAGCAGCTTAGGTTCAGGGAATGGCTACACCTTC. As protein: CASSLGSGNGYTF.